Each of the 6 T cell receptor beta chains below was sequenced from the same sample in a study of radiation and T cells in renal cell carcinoma (dated by TCRdb to the early 2020s). Library method: the immunoSEQ multiplex PCR assay. Not all clones reach the TCRdb copy of this immuneACCESS table, which keeps in-frame sequences only. Checked studies attribute under half of the gap to unresolved V genes and leave the rest unexplained. The sample data list some 120,000 clones, and 88% of these were observed just once. Around 6% of the sample comes from the top ten. The time point label on this specimen signifies: blood 2 weeks post-SBRT. Interpreted using the paper, the treatment or condition label stands for: 15 Gy SBRT to primary tumor, nephrectomy 4 weeks later. Sequences were derived from blood, sampled from a patient whose treatment included radiotherapy and nephrectomy. These receptors originate from a woman aged 70-85 years with renal cell carcinoma.

V is TRBV5-4 and J is TRBJ1-1; TRBD1 aligns across 7 bases. Germline CDR1 and CDR2: SGHNT and YYREEE (reference sequence). CDR3 size: 16 residues. Trimming removed 0 bases from V and 1 base from J; junction bases left unmatched: 6. This chain's CDR3 is CASSLARDSRNTEAFF. The CDR3 region has the DNA TGTGCCAGCAGCTTGGCCAGGGACAGCCGGAACACTGAAGCTTTCTTT.

The chain uses TRBV15 and TRBJ2-3; 11 bases align to TRBD2. Unmatched junction bases numbered 8, after V lost 0 bases and J lost 0 bases. Germline CDR1 is LNHNV and CDR2 is YYDKDF (reference sequence). CDR3 length equals 19 residues. In DNA, the CDR3 is TGTGCCACCAGCAGAGATCGTCTAGCGGGGGGCCCTAGCACAGATACGCAGTATTTT. Protein sequence: CATSRDRLAGGPSTDTQYF.

About this clone: One end of the junction does not line up with germline, which may come from a read error. The same CDR3 also results from other DNA sequences found in this sample. This chain joins TRBV27 and TRBJ2-2; 7 nucleotides align to TRBD1. Germline V gene data show CDR1 as MNHEY and CDR2 as SMNVEV (reference sequence). The CDR3 length is 14 residues. DNA of the CDR3: TGTGCCAGCAGTTTACAGGGGGACACTGGGGAGCTGTTTTTT. This translates into CASSLQGDTGELFF.

There are a few counts of this clone. V and J are TRBV5-1 and TRBJ2-5; D unresolved. CDR1 and CDR2 (germline): SGHRS, YFSETQ. V lost 0 bases and J lost 2, with 8 bases in between. The CDR3 runs 14 residues. The CDR3 DNA reads TGCGCCAGCAGCTTGGCCTTACTGCAAGAGACCCAGTACTTC. Protein product: CASSLALLQETQYF.

As for this clone: The sample holds other DNA sequences that translate to the same CDR3. The chain joins TRBV4-1 to TRBJ2-1; 7 bases fit TRBD2. Germline assignment: CDR1 MGHRA and CDR2 YSYEKL. This CDR3 spans 15 amino acids. J was trimmed by 3 bases and V by 0 bases; bases with no gene match: 2. The CDR3 DNA reads TGCGCCAGCAGCCAAGATCGCGGGAGCTACAATGAGCAGTTCTTC. Its translation: CASSQDRGSYNEQFF.

The V and J genes are TRBV13 and TRBJ2-7; D assignment may be TRBD1 or TRBD2 (5 bases each). CDR3 length: 15 amino acids. V lost 5 bases, J lost 0 bases, and 14 bases lay in between. Per the germline V gene, CDR1 is PRHDT and CDR2 is FYEKMQ (reference sequence). CDR3: CASSTRGTSSYEQYF. DNA for the CDR3: TGTGCCAGCAGCACCCGGGGCACGAGCTCCTACGAGCAGTACTTC.